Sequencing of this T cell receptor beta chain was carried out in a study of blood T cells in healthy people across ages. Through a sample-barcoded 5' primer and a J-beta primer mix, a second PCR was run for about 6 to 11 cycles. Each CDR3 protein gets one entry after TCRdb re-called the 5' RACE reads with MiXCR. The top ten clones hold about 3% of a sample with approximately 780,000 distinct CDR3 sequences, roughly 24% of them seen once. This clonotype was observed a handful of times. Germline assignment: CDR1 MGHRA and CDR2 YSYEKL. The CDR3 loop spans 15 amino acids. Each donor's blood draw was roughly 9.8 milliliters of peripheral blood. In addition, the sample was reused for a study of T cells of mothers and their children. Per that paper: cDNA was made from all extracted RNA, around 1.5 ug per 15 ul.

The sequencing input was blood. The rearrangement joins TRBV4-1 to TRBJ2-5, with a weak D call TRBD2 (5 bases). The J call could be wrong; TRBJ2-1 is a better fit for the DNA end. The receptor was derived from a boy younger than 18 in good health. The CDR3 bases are TGCGCCAGCAGCCCCGTGGCCGGAGGAAATCGCGAGCAGTTCTTC. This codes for CASSPVAGGNREQFF.